The clone carrying this T cell receptor beta chain showed up just once. The data were obtained in a study of CD8 T cells in Susac syndrome. Random-hexamer reverse transcription was applied to roughly 0.5 to 1 ug RNA. MiXCR, run by TCRdb on the immunoSEQ multiplex PCR reads, gives a single entry per CDR3 protein. The repertoire holds roughly 200,000 distinct CDR3 sequences, approximately 93% seen once, with around 0.096% in the top ten. Trimming pared 0 bases from V and 8 bases from J, leaving 13 bases between. The V gene's germline CDR1 is LGHDT and CDR2 YNNKEL (reference sequence). There are 14 residues in the CDR3.

The sequence was obtained from a human donor in good health. The V and J genes are TRBV3-1 and TRBJ1-2, with D possibly being TRBD1 (6 bases). Material for sequencing was CD4+ T cells from PBMCs. CDR3 residues: CASSQDGGGHGYTF. The CDR3 nucleotides read TGTGCCAGCAGCCAAGATGGGGGGGGGCACGGCTACACCTTC. Supplemented by reference TRBV3-1 and TRBJ1-2, the full variable domain reads DTAVSQTPKYLVTQMGNDKSIKCEQNLGHDTMYWYKQDSKKFLKIMFSYNNKELIINETVPNRFSPKSPDKAHLNLHINSLELGDSAVYFCASSQDGGGHGYTFGSGTRLTVV.